The clone carrying this TCR beta chain was seen a few times. What it binds is not known. The second PCR ran 7 to 11 cycles with a sample-barcoded 5' primer and J-beta primers. Each CDR3 protein gets one entry after TCRdb re-called the 5' RACE reads with MiXCR. Among some 760,000 distinct CDR3 sequences listed, 25% were seen once. This entry comes from a study of blood T cells in healthy people across ages. Findings and limits, study-wide: With donor CMV status unknown, expanded clonotype changes were possibly confounded.

CDR1 and CDR2 from the germline V gene are LGHNA and YNFKEQ. Trimming removed 5 bases from V and 6 bases from J, with 19 bases in between. The CDR3 sequence is 15 residues long. These same data were also listed under a study on T cells of mothers and their children. That source adds: The second PCR's M1S primer added sample barcodes and 2-4 random nucleotides.

The sequenced sample consisted of blood. The chain uses TRBV4-2 and TRBJ1-2, with D tentatively TRBD1 (5 bases). The sequence derives from a boy under 18 in good health. The CDR3 DNA reads as TGTGCCAGCAGCAAGATCGAGGGGCGGCAAAATGGCTACACCTTC. Its translation is CASSKIEGRQNGYTF.